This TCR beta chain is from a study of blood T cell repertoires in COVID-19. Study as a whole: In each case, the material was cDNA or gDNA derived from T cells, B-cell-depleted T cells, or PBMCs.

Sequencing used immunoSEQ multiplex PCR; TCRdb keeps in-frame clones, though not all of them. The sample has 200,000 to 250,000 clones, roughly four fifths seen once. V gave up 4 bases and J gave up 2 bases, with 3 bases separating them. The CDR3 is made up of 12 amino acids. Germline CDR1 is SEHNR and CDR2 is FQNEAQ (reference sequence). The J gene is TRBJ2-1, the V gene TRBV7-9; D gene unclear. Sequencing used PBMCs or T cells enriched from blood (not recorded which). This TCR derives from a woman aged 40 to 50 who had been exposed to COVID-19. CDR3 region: CASSSAYNEQFF. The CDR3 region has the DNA TGTGCCAGCAGCTCCGCCTACAATGAGCAGTTCTTC.